This TCR beta chain stems from a study of shared clonotypes between healthy human individuals. Study information: The donors, a couple of women and three men, were aged 18 to 49. Study-level results: Only blood was sampled, and tissue TCR repertoires likely differ from blood ones.

Replicate PCRs run on unsorted PBMC used 300 ng DNA, which was about 30,000 T cell genomes. This table comes from immunoSEQ multiplex PCR, and its TCRdb copy is limited to in-frame clones, with some not included. The sample lists a few hundred thousand clones, around 79% seen once, with 12% in the top ten. Concerning this clone: Its target is unknown.

The germline V gene encodes CDR1 MNHEY and CDR2 SMNVEV (reference sequence). The CDR3 is 14 residues long. The V and J ends lost 3 bases and 6 bases respectively, with 12 bases between them. The sequence was obtained from a middle-aged woman in good health. Some clones in this sample may be carry-over from other donors' samples. Source material: PBMCs. V usage is TRBV27 and J usage is TRBJ1-5, with D unclear. Written as DNA, the CDR3 is TGTGCCAGCAGTTTGGTTGGAGGGTTTCAGCCCCAGCATTTT. Translating gives CASSLVGGFQPQHF.